The source of this T cell receptor beta chain is a study of monozygotic twins with inflammatory bowel disease. The study, taken as a whole, reports: Healthy twins shared more clonotypes with others than IBD patients, most markedly active ones.

Investigators made cDNA in eight separate reactions per sample. TCRdb reworked the 5' RACE reads into one entry per CDR3 protein, no DNA. Found here are approximately 380,000 distinct CDR3 sequences; the top ten clones hold about 2.5%. Unfractionated whole blood yielded total RNA, and T cells were not sorted. On this clonotype: Its antigen remains unknown.

The CDR3 loop spans 15 amino acids. The germline gives CDR1 MNHEY, CDR2 SVGAGI. The material sequenced was blood. The sequence was obtained from a human donor with ulcerative colitis or Crohn's disease, or a healthy co-twin of an affected twin (not recorded which). The chain couples TRBV6-5 to TRBJ2-1; the TCRdb D gene call, TRBD1, has no DNA to confirm it. The CDR3 is CASSYWRGLNNEQFF.